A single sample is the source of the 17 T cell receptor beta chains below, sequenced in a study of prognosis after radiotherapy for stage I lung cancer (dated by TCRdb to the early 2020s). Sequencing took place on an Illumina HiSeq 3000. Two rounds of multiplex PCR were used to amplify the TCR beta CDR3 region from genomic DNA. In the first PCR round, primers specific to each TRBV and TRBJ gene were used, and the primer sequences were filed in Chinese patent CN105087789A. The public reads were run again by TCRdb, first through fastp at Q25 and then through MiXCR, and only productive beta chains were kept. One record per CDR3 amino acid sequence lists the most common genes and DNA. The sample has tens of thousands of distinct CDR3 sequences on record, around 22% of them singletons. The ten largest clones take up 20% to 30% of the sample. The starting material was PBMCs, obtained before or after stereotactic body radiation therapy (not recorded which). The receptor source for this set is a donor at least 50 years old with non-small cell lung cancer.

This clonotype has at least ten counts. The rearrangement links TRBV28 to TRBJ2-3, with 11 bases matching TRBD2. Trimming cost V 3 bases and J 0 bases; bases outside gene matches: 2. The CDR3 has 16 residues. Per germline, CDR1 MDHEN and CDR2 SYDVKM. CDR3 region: CASSFGTSGSTDTQYF. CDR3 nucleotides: TGTGCCAGCAGTTTCGGGACTAGCGGTAGCACAGATACGCAGTATTTT.

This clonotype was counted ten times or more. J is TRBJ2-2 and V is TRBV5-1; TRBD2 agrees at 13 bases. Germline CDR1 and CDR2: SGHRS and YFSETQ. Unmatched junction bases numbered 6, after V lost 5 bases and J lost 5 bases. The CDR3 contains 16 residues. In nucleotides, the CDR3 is TGCGCCAGCAGGGGGACGGGACTAGCGGGGACCGGGGAGCTGTTTTTT. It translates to CASRGTGLAGTGELFF.

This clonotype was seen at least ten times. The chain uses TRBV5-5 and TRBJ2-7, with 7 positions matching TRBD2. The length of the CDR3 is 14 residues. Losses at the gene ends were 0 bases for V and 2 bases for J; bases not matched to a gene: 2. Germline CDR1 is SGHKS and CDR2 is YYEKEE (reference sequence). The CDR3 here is CASSLASGTYEQYF. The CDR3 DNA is TGTGCCAGCAGCTTGGCTAGCGGAACCTACGAGCAGTACTTC.

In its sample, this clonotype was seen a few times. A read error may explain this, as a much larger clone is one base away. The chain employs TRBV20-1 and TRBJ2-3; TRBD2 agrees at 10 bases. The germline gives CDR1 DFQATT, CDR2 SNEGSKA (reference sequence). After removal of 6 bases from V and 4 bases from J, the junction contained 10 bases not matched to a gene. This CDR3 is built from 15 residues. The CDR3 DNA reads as TGCAGTGCGAGGTCAGCGGGAGGGGCGGCAGATACGCAGTATTTT. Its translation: CSARSAGGAADTQYF.

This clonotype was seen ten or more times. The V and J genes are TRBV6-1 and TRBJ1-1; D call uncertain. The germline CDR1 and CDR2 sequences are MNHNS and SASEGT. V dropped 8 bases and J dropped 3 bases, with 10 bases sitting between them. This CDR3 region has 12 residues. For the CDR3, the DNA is TGTGCCAGCCAAATTGGGGACACTGAAGCTTTCTTT. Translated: CASQIGDTEAFF.

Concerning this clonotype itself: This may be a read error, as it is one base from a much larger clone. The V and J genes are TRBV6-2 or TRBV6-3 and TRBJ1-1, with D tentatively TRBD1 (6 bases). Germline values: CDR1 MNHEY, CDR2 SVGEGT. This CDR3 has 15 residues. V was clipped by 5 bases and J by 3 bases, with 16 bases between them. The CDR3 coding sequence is TGTGCCAGCAGTACCTACAGGGTGGGTTACACTGAAGCTTTCTTT. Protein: CASSTYRVGYTEAFF.

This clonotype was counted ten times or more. The CDR3 is CASLTSGSSYNEQFF. The CDR3 nucleotides read TGTGCCAGTTTGACTAGCGGGAGCTCGTACAATGAGCAGTTCTTC. This sequence joins TRBV6-1 and TRBJ2-1; TRBD2 matches at 12 bases. V was pared by 9 bases and J by 4 bases, with 7 bases of the junction left unmatched. This CDR3 is 15 amino acids long. Germline V lookup: CDR1 MNHNS, CDR2 SASEGT.

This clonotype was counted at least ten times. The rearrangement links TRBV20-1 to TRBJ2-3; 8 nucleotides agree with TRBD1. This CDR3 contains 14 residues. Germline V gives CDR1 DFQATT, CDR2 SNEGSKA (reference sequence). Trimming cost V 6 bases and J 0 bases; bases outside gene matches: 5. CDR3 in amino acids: CSAPDRGSTDTQYF. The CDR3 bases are TGCAGTGCCCCAGACAGGGGTAGCACAGATACGCAGTATTTT.

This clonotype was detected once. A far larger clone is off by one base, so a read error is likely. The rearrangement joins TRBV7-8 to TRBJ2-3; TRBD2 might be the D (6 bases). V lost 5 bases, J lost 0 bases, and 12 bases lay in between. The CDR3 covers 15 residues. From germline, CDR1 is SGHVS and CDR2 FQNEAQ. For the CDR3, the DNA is TGTGCCAGCAGCCCGAGCGGGCATAGCACAGATACGCAGTATTTT. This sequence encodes CASSPSGHSTDTQYF.

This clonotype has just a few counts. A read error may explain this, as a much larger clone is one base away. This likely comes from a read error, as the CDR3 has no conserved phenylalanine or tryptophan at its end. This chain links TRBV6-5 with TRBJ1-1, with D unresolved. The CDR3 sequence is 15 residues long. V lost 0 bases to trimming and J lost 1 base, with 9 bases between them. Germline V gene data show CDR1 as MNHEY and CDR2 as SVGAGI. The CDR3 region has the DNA TGTGCCAGCAGTTACTCTTCAGCCCCGAACACTGAAGCTTTCCTT. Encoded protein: CASSYSSAPNTEAFL.

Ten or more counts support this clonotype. The CDR3 sequence: CSAREVGRYNEQFF. In DNA, the CDR3 is TGCAGTGCTAGAGAGGTTGGTCGCTACAATGAGCAGTTCTTC. The chain links TRBV20-1 to TRBJ2-1, with no clear D. Germline V gives CDR1 DFQATT, CDR2 SNEGSKA (reference sequence). The CDR3 contains 14 residues. Trimming took off 0 bases at V and 3 bases at J, with 9 bases between the two ends.

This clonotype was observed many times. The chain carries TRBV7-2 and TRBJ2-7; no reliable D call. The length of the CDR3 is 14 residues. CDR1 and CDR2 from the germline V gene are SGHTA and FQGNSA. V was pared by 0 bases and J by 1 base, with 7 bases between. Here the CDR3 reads CASSLALRSYEQYF. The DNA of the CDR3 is TGTGCCAGCAGCTTAGCGCTTAGGTCCTACGAGCAGTACTTC.

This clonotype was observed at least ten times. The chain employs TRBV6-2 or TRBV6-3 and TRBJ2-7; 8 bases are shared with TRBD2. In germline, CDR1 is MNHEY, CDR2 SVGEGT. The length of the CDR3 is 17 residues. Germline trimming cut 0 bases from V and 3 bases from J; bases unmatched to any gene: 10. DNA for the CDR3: TGTGCCAGCAGTTACTCCCTCAGACTAGCGTCGATCTACGAGCAGTACTTC. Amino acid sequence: CASSYSLRLASIYEQYF.

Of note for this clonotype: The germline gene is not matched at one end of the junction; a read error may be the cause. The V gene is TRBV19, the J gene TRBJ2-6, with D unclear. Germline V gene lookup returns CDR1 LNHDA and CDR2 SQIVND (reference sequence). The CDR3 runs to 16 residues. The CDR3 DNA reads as TGTGCCAGTATTATAATAAGGGTGAGTGGGGCCAACGTCCTGACTTTC. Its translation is CASIIIRVSGANVLTF.

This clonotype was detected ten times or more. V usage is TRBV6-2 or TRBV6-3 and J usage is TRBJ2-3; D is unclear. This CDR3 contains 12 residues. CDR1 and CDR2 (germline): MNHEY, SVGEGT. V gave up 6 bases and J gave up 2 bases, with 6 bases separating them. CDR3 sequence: CASRGFTDTQYF. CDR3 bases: TGTGCCAGCAGGGGGTTCACAGATACGCAGTATTTT.

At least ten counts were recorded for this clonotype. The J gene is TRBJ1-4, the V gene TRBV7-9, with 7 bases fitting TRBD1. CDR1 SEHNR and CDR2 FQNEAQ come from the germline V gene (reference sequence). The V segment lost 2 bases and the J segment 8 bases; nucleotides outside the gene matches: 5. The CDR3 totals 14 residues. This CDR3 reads CASSLRQGAEKLFF. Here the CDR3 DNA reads TGTGCCAGCAGCTTACGACAGGGCGCCGAAAAACTGTTTTTT.

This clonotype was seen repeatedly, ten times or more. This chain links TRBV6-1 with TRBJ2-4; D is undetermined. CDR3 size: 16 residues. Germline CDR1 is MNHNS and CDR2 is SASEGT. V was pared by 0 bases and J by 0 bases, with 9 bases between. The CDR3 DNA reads TGTGCCAGCAGTGAAGCGGACCGGTTAGCCAAAAACATTCAGTACTTC. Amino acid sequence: CASSEADRLAKNIQYF.